Below are 9 T cell receptor beta chains sequenced from a single sample in a study of shared clonotypes between healthy human individuals. Generated by immunoSEQ multiplex PCR, the TCRdb table keeps only in-frame clones and is missing some. The repertoire holds 1 million to 1.3 million clones, more than 75% seen once, with 0.61% in the top ten. Material: memory CD4+ T cells from PBMCs. Sample subset: CD45RA-negative fraction. The receptors originated from a man younger than 35 in good health. Some clones in this sample may be carry-over from other donors' samples.

J is TRBJ2-1 and V is TRBV30, with 9 bases fitting TRBD1. The CDR3 is made up of 15 amino acids. The germline CDR1 and CDR2 sequences are GTSNPN and SVGIG (reference sequence). The trim removed 3 bases at V and 4 bases at J, leaving 7 bases unmatched. CDR3 DNA sequence: TGTGCCTGGAGCCGACAGGGGGGGGGTTACAATGAGCAGTTCTTC. Translated, it gives CAWSRQGGGYNEQFF.

This clone turned up a few times. The chain has TRBV4-3 and TRBJ2-2; D is perhaps TRBD1 or TRBD2 (5 bases each). The CDR3 consists of 16 residues. In germline, CDR1 is LGHNA, CDR2 YSLEER. Trimming shortened V by 2 bases and J by 5 bases, and 15 bases separated the two germline ends. The CDR3 reads CASSQIGTARTGELFF. The CDR3 DNA is TGCGCCAGCAGCCAAATCGGGACCGCGAGAACCGGGGAGCTGTTTTTT.

The chain joins TRBV5-1 to TRBJ2-3; the match to TRBD2 covers 10 bases. From germline, CDR1 is SGHRS and CDR2 YFSETQ. J was trimmed by 1 base and V by 4 bases; bases with no gene match: 3. The CDR3 extends over 15 amino acids. The CDR3 DNA reads as TGCGCCAGCAGCGATACTAGCGGGGGCACAGATACGCAGTATTTT. The encoded protein is CASSDTSGGTDTQYF.

In its sample, this clone was seen a few times. The V and J genes are TRBV30 and TRBJ1-1; 7 nucleotides match TRBD1. There are 14 residues in the CDR3. Trimming at V came to 2 bases and at J to 4 bases, leaving 7 bases not matched to a gene. Germline V gives CDR1 GTSNPN, CDR2 SVGIG (reference sequence). The CDR3 loop is CAWSKIGGLTEAFF. The CDR3 nucleotides read TGTGCCTGGAGTAAGATAGGGGGCCTCACTGAAGCTTTCTTT.

The rearrangement uses TRBV6-1 and TRBJ1-1; no clear D. The germline CDR1 and CDR2 sequences are MNHNS and SASEGT. This CDR3 region has 13 residues. V lost 5 bases to trimming and J lost 6 bases, with 13 bases between them. In DNA form, the CDR3 reads TGTGCCAGCAGTCTAGAAGCGGGCGCTGAAGCTTTCTTT. Translation gives CASSLEAGAEAFF.

This clone was seen only a few times. J is TRBJ2-6 and V is TRBV11-2; D call uncertain. Per the germline V gene, CDR1 is SGHAT and CDR2 is FQNNGV. The CDR3 runs 14 residues. V lost 4 bases to trimming and J lost 0 bases, with 4 bases between them. CDR3 sequence reads: CASSYASGANVLTF. Here the CDR3 DNA reads TGTGCCAGCAGCTACGCCTCTGGGGCCAACGTCCTGACTTTC.

The genes are TRBV5-1 and TRBJ1-2; TRBD1 matches at 7 bases. Germline CDR1 reads SGHRS; CDR2 reads YFSETQ. This CDR3 region has 14 residues. V gave up 4 bases and J gave up 5 bases; unmatched junction bases: 8. The CDR3 sequence: CASSRGTAEYGYTF. In DNA, the CDR3 is TGCGCCAGCAGCCGAGGGACAGCCGAATATGGCTACACCTTC.

The chain carries TRBV4-2 and TRBJ2-1, with D uncertain. Germline V gives CDR1 LGHNA, CDR2 YNFKEQ. The CDR3 spans 14 residues. Trimming removed 0 bases at V and 5 bases at J, with 8 bases between. CDR3 coding DNA: TGTGCCAGCAGCCAAGAACTGGAAAACAATGAGCAGTTCTTC. Its translation is CASSQELENNEQFF.

The V call is TRBV5-1, the J call TRBJ2-3; either TRBD1 or TRBD2 may supply D (5 bases each). CDR1 SGHRS and CDR2 YFSETQ come from the germline V gene. V gave up 2 bases and J gave up 6 bases, with 16 bases separating them. This CDR3 contains 15 residues. CDR3: CASSLRGSLDDTQYF. CDR3 nucleotide sequence: TGCGCCAGCAGCTTACGGGGCTCCCTTGATGATACGCAGTATTTT.